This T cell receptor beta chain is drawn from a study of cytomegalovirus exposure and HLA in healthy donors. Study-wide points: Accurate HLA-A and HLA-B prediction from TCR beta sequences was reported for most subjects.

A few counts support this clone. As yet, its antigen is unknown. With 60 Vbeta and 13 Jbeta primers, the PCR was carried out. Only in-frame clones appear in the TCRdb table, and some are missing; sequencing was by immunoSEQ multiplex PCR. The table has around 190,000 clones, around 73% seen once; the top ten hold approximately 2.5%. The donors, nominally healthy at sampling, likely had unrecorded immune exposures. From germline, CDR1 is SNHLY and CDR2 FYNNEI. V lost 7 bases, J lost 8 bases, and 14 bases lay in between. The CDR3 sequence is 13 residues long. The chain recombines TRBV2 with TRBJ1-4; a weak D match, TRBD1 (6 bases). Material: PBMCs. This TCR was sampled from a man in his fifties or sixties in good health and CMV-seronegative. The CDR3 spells CASNQGPEEKLFF. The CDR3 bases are TGTGCCAGCAACCAGGGGCCGGAGGAAAAACTGTTTTTT.